This T cell receptor (beta chain) originates from a study of blood T cell repertoires in COVID-19. Sequenced by immunoSEQ multiplex PCR; TCRdb stores in-frame clones only, minus some. The sample holds some 45,000 clones, about 90% seen once. This CDR3 is 13 amino acids long. Germline CDR1 is LNHDA and CDR2 is SQIVND (reference sequence). V lost 4 bases, J lost 0 bases, and 4 bases lay in between. The sample consisted of peripheral blood. The chain carries TRBV19 and TRBJ1-3; no reliable D call. This clonotype was obtained from a man in his 70s with active COVID-19. The CDR3 DNA reads as TGTGCCAGTAGTAAGAGCTCTGGAAACACCATATATTTT. It yields the protein CASSKSSGNTIYF. The whole variable domain, filled in from reference TRBV19 and TRBJ1-3, reads DGGITQSPKYLFRKEGQNVTLSCEQNLNHDAMYWYRQDPGQGLRLIYYSQIVNDFQKGDIAEGYSVSREKKESFPLTVTSAQKNPTAFYLCASSKSSGNTIYFGEGSWLTVV.